What follows are 2 T cell receptor beta chains derived from one specimen sequenced in a study of T cell responses to AZD1222 COVID-19 vaccine. Measured with immunoSEQ multiplex PCR; TCRdb has only the in-frame clones, and not every one. In the table there are around 72,000 clones, 75% to 85% of which are singletons. Sample: peripheral blood, taken on day 0 of AZD1222 vaccination. All receptors come from an adult in good health.

The J gene is TRBJ1-6, the V gene TRBV27; D is unresolved. The V end lost 3 bases, the J end lost 7 bases, and 10 bases lay between the germline ends. The CDR3 is 14 residues long. Germline V lookup: CDR1 MNHEY, CDR2 SMNVEV (reference sequence). CDR3 amino acids: CASSLMGWNSPLHF. DNA of the CDR3: TGTGCCAGCAGTTTGATGGGATGGAATTCACCCCTCCACTTT.

On this clone itself: The identical CDR3 is also encoded by other nucleotide sequences in the sample. The chain combines TRBV11-2 with TRBJ1-2, with D unclear. Between the trimmed V and J ends, which lost 1 base and 6 bases, there was a span of 6 bases. CDR1 and CDR2 from the germline V gene are SGHAT and FQNNGV. CDR3 length equals 12 residues. CDR3 sequence reads: CASSLGRDGYTF. The CDR3 coding sequence is TGTGCCAGCAGCTTAGGTAGAGATGGCTACACCTTC.